The TCR beta chain described here comes from a study of shared clonotypes between healthy human individuals (dated by TCRdb to 2018 to 2020). For the study in its entirety: The cohort comprised two women and three men aged 18 to 49 years. For each donor, three plates each were used for CD4 naive and CD4 memory, two plates were used for CD8 naive, and one plate was used for CD8 memory. To estimate repertoire size and how much clonotype sharing occurs between individuals, the study deeply sequenced the blood TCR repertoires of about 5 healthy adults. Different laboratories and diverse techniques were used to prepare libraries and sequence TCR repertoires, to increase sequencing depth and limit assay-specific biases. Each donor's leukapheresis produced roughly between about 0.8 and 10 billion PBMCs. Broader findings and caveats from the paper: Rarefaction of sorted-subset datasets indicated incomplete sequencing despite the large sequencing depth. Estimated clonotype richness was generally larger for naive than for memory subsets. Sharing across a few donors was observed for approximately 5% of naive CD4, 3% to 3.5% of naive CD8, over 2% of memory CD4, and less than 0.45% of memory CD8 clonotypes. Sampling was restricted to blood, and TCR repertoires in tissue are likely to differ from TCR repertoires in blood. Clonotypes shared by all four sorted-subset donors showed higher generation probabilities than non-shared clonotypes. The small number of donors limited the genetic and exposure-history diversity represented. Pairwise subsampling led to the expectation that sequencing depth would affect the degree of clonotype sharing among donors.

Relative to germline, V is 5 bases shorter and J is 1 base shorter, with 9 bases between their ends. The cysteine opens and the phenylalanine closes a CDR3 of 13 amino acids. Left in the record is the CDR3 DNA by itself, 39 bases read in frame from the first base. From a lookup of the germline V gene, CDR1 and CDR2 are SNHLY and FYNNEI. TCR CDR3 regions were amplified from genomic DNA by multiplex PCR using the deep immunoSEQ assay. Extracted genomic DNA from each cell subset was spread evenly across all wells of several immunoSEQ 96-well plates, with each plate serving as a replicate. For sorted subsets, about 220 ng of genomic DNA, equivalent to around 31,000 T cell genomes, went into each replicate PCR. Purified libraries were quantified with a Qubit 3.0 fluorometer, sized on a Bioanalyzer 2100, and re-quantified with the KAPA Library Quantification kit. Every immunoSEQ 96-well plate was sequenced on a separate single-read 150-cycle Illumina NextSeq 550 flow cell. Per the source publication's procedure: Because only junctional sequences without quality scores were contained in the immunoSEQ output, filtering matching that applied to full-length reads could not be performed. Sequences were annotated with PyIR, a Python wrapper for IgBLAST v1.9, and V/J genes and CDR3 were assigned using IMGT germline references. Reads were filtered out if the reads had weak V/J assignments (E-value above 1e-6), no CDR3, stop codons, out-of-frame junctions, or ambiguous translated residues. A V3J clonotype was defined by an identical inferred V gene, J gene, and CDR3 amino acid sequence. Percentage overlap between repertoires was calculated by dividing the number of shared unique clonotypes by the size of the smaller repertoire. Richness of each repertoire was evaluated using RTK rarefaction, the Chao1 estimator, and Recon v2.1 estimates of unobserved clonotypes. Generation probabilities for all TCRbeta clonotypes obtained by the gDNA method from several donors were computed using OLGA. The table comes from immuneACCESS by way of TCRdb, which keeps in-frame sequences with V and J called. Part of the clones is missing from these tables; in studies checked, under half for an unresolved V gene and the rest for unknown reasons. Clone size and the V and J calls come from that table; the DNA yielded D and trimming. The sample table contains approximately 650,000 clones; only one count was recorded for 95% to 96% of them. Clones ranked in the top ten supply 0.085% to 0.11% of the sample.

CD8 naive samples were CD45RO-negative cells positively selected for CCR7, giving a CD45RA+CCR7+ population that excluded TemRA cells. The donors were healthy, HIV-negative adults who had no recently reported acute infections or vaccinations. All donors were Caucasian adults living in Nashville, Tennessee, USA. Blood was obtained by leukapheresis, after which PBMCs were separated by Ficoll-Histopaque density gradient centrifugation and cryopreserved in liquid nitrogen vapor phase. Purity and quantity of every magnetically sorted T cell population were checked by analytical flow cytometry. Each sorted fraction had its genomic DNA isolated and then quantified by UV absorbance on a Nanodrop 2000c. This clone has just one count. The antigen it binds to is not known. One base away there is no much larger clone; base qualities are not given.

Specimen: naive CD8+ T cells sorted from blood. This specimen's cell subset or site label, interpreted: CD45RA+CCR7+. The receptor's source is a woman younger than 45 in good health. The chain couples TRBV2 to TRBJ2-7; the D gene lacks a confident call. The CDR3 loop reads CASSWTESYEQYF. The nucleotide sequence is TGTGCCAGCAGTTGGACGGAGTCCTACGAGCAGTACTTC.